A selection of T cell receptor beta chains follows, all from one sample in a study of neurological immune-mediated disorders. TCRdb called the 5' RACE reads again in MiXCR, with one record for every CDR3 protein. The table records around 70,000 distinct CDR3 sequences, roughly 5.6% of them present only once. The specimen was PBMCs. The receptors stem from a woman aged 30 to 39 with multiple sclerosis. The CDR3 runs from the conserved cysteine through the conserved F or W.

TRBV15	CATSRLDRPNYGYTF
TRBV9	CASSVDGEGRSVTDTQYF
TRBV15	CATSRGGDSHEQYF
TRBV2	CASSVPGMNTEAFF
TRBV29-1	CSVTGVSSYNEQFF
TRBV5-1	CASSFLGRGGHTDTQYF
TRBV27	CASSPFSGSRLEQYF
TRBV2	CASRRRGVVSTDTQYF
TRBV10-3	CAISGGTPTDTQYF
TRBV5-1	CASSLEQTGNYEQYF
TRBV5-1	CASSAQPSGSGGDEQFF
TRBV12-3/TRBV12-4	CASSLGQGASYNEQFF
TRBV4-1	CASSPSYRAMNEQYF
TRBV5-1	CASSLGSGNTIYF
TRBV11-2	CASNPLGETSSNYGYTF
TRBV29-1	CSVRTGTGGDSPLNF
TRBV20-1	CSARGGDETQYF
TRBV5-1	CASSLQMPGNTEAFF
TRBV9	CASREGTGANVLTF
TRBV5-1	CASRMGQGGADTQYF
TRBV5-5	CASSLAPGLSYEQYF
TRBV20-1	CSARDLAGELFF
TRBV5-6	CASSSGSGSGHEQYF
TRBV6-1	CASSGRYTSTYNEQFF
TRBV5-6	CASSPVTAGSYEQYF
TRBV20-1	CSAPGATERETQYF
TRBV20-1	CSARTGGTYEQYF